This T cell receptor beta chain was recovered during a study of brain T cells in children with intractable seizures. This clone is a singleton in its sample. The antigen is unknown. Time point given: blood from clinic visit 5 months post-surgery; TSC patient then seizure free. The sequenced cases were selected for having the highest brain T cell transcript signatures. Before surgery, patients took at least one anti-epileptic drug. The assay was immunoSEQ multiplex PCR, and TCRdb's table has in-frame clones only and misses some. The repertoire holds 300,000 to 400,000 clones, with approximately 93% as singletons. Findings and limits, study-wide: HCMV serostatus was not known, and viral specificity came from CDR3 similarity only. Clones missing pre-surgery may reflect undersampling of that blood sample.

From germline, CDR1 is LNHDA and CDR2 SQIVND (reference sequence). This CDR3 comprises 14 residues. The V end lost 4 bases, the J end lost 2 bases, and 12 bases lay between the germline ends. The source of this sequence is a boy younger than two with tuberous sclerosis and intractable seizures. The sequencing here drew on peripheral blood, taken 4 to 5 months after surgery. The genes are TRBV19 and TRBJ2-7; D remains unclear. For the CDR3, the DNA is TGTGCCAGTAGTACCACAGACGGAACCTACGAGCAGTACTTC. It codes for CASSTTDGTYEQYF.